Below, 11 T cell receptor beta chains from the same sample are listed, as sequenced in a study of response to subunit inactivated influenza vaccine. One entry per CDR3 protein, called by TCRdb with MiXCR from the RT-PCR reads. The sample yields just under 550,000 distinct CDR3 sequences, roughly 25% seen once. The sample also formed part of further work on T cells expressing NK-cell markers. Per that paper: Production of TCR beta cDNA relied on 5'RACE template switching with UMIs.

Source: CD4+ T cells sorted from PBMCs, taken 11 to 12 days after vaccination. The receptors originated from a man aged 50-60 years who received an inactivated influenza vaccine.

This clonotype was recorded many times. The CDR3, as DNA: TGCAGCGTTGGACAGACCAACACTGAAGCTTTCTTT. Translated, it gives CSVGQTNTEAFF. The V call is TRBV29-1, the J call TRBJ1-1; D possibly corresponds to TRBD1 (5 bases). The germline gives CDR1 SQVTM, CDR2 ANQGSEA. This CDR3 is 12 amino acids long. Trimming left V 4 bases short and J 2 bases short, with 8 bases between.

This clonotype appeared a few times. The chain recombines TRBV11-1 with TRBJ2-3; 9 positions match TRBD2. From germline, CDR1 is SGHAT and CDR2 FQDESV (reference sequence). CDR3 length: 17 amino acids. V shed 5 bases and J 5 bases; nucleotides not matched to a gene: 14. This chain's CDR3 is CASSGRLREGRIDTQYF. In nucleotides, the CDR3 is TGTGCCAGCAGCGGCCGTTTGCGGGAGGGCCGAATAGATACGCAGTATTTT.

In this sample, this clonotype turned up a few times. The chain carries TRBV12-3 or TRBV12-4 and TRBJ2-5; D is tentatively TRBD1 or TRBD2 (5 bases each). The CDR3 consists of 14 residues. Between the trimmed V and J ends, which lost 4 bases and 2 bases, there was a span of 11 bases. This CDR3 reads CASSSGRRQETQYF. CDR3 sequence (DNA): TGTGCCAGCAGTTCGGGACGGAGACAAGAGACCCAGTACTTC.

The rearrangement links TRBV7-6 to TRBJ2-5; 7 bases are shared with TRBD1. The trim removed 5 bases at V and 4 bases at J, leaving 7 bases unmatched. The CDR3 length is 14 residues. Germline CDR1 reads SGHVS; CDR2 reads FNYEAQ. DNA for the CDR3: TGTGCCAGCAGCCCAGCAGGGGGTGGAGAGACCCAGTACTTC. Translation gives CASSPAGGGETQYF.

This sequence joins TRBV6-5 and TRBJ2-2; 8 bases match TRBD2. The CDR3 covers 17 residues. Germline CDR1 is MNHEY and CDR2 is SVGAGI. Losses at the gene ends were 0 bases for V and 8 bases for J; bases not matched to a gene: 11. The DNA of the CDR3 is TGTGCCAGCAGTTACTCGAACGCAGGACTAGCATCTGGGGAGCTGTTTTTT. Its protein product is CASSYSNAGLASGELFF.

This clonotype was seen a handful of times. This chain links TRBV7-2 with TRBJ2-7, with D possibly matching TRBD1 (6 bases). V shed 5 bases and J shed 3 bases, with 11 bases lying between them. Per the germline V gene, CDR1 is SGHTA and CDR2 is FQGNSA. The CDR3 has 13 amino acids. CDR3 DNA: TGTGCCAGCAGCCGCACCAGGGGCTACGAGCAGTACTTC. This codes for CASSRTRGYEQYF. The full variable domain, its missing parts supplied by reference TRBV7-2 and TRBJ2-7, is GAGVSQSPSNKVTEKGKDVELRCDPISGHTALYWYRQSLGQGLEFLIYFQGNSAPDKSGLPSDRFSAERTGGSVSTLTIQRTQQEDSAVYLCASSRTRGYEQYFGPGTRLTVT.

This sequence joins TRBV9 and TRBJ2-2; 12 nucleotides match TRBD2. CDR1 is SGDLS and CDR2 is YYNGEE in the germline V gene. Trimming at V came to 0 bases and at J to 0 bases, leaving 3 bases not matched to a gene. The CDR3 consists of 18 residues. Here the CDR3 reads CASSVGWTSGANTGELFF. CDR3 DNA: TGTGCCAGCAGCGTAGGTTGGACTAGCGGGGCGAACACCGGGGAGCTGTTTTTT. The full variable domain, in which reference TRBV9 and TRBJ2-2 provide the parts outside the CDR3, is DSGVTQTPKHLITATGQRVTLRCSPRSGDLSVYWYQQSLDQGLQFLIQYYNGEERAKGNILERFSAQQFPDLHSELNLSSLELGDSALYFCASSVGWTSGANTGELFFGEGSRLTVL.

The sample holds a few counts of this clonotype. The J gene is TRBJ1-4, the V gene TRBV15; no clear D. Trimming removed 0 bases at V and 4 bases at J, with 9 bases between. Germline CDR1 LNHNV, CDR2 YYDKDF (reference sequence). The CDR3 spans 15 residues. The CDR3 is CATSRELGFNEKLFF. The CDR3 DNA follows: TGTGCCACCAGCAGAGAGCTAGGGTTTAATGAAAAACTGTTTTTT. The full variable domain, with the rest looked up from reference TRBV15 and TRBJ1-4, is DAMVIQNPRYQVTQFGKPVTLSCSQTLNHNVMYWYQQKSSQAPKLLFHYYDKDFNNEADTPDNFQSRRPNTSFCFLDIRSPGLGDTAMYLCATSRELGFNEKLFFGSGTQLSVL.

The chain carries TRBV27 and TRBJ2-1; TRBD2 matches at 7 bases. The germline V gene encodes CDR1 MNHEY and CDR2 SMNVEV (reference sequence). The CDR3 loop spans 16 amino acids. Trimming took 5 bases from V and 1 from J; bases not matched to a gene: 8. The CDR3 region has the DNA TGTGCCAGCAGTCCTTTGATTAGCGGGTCCTACAATGAGCAGTTCTTC. This encodes CASSPLISGSYNEQFF.

This sequence joins TRBV20-1 and TRBJ2-7; the D gene could be TRBD1 or TRBD2 (5 bases each). Germline CDR1 DFQATT, CDR2 SNEGSKA (reference sequence). The CDR3 sequence is 15 residues long. Trimming cost V 6 bases and J 3 bases, with 21 bases left between them. CDR3 bases: TGCAGTGCATCCGGGACGGGAAAAAACGTCTACGAGCAGTACTTC. Encoded protein: CSASGTGKNVYEQYF.

The chain uses TRBV15 and TRBJ1-5; no definite D call. Trimming took 8 bases from V and 2 from J, leaving 7 bases between them. This CDR3 has 12 residues. The germline V gene has CDR1 LNHNV and CDR2 YYDKDF (reference sequence). The chain's CDR3 is CATGRGNQPQHF. In DNA, the CDR3 is TGTGCCACCGGGCGGGGCAATCAGCCCCAGCATTTT. The variable domain in full, completed from reference TRBV15 and TRBJ1-5, reads DAMVIQNPRYQVTQFGKPVTLSCSQTLNHNVMYWYQQKSSQAPKLLFHYYDKDFNNEADTPDNFQSRRPNTSFCFLDIRSPGLGDTAMYLCATGRGNQPQHFGDGTRLSIL.